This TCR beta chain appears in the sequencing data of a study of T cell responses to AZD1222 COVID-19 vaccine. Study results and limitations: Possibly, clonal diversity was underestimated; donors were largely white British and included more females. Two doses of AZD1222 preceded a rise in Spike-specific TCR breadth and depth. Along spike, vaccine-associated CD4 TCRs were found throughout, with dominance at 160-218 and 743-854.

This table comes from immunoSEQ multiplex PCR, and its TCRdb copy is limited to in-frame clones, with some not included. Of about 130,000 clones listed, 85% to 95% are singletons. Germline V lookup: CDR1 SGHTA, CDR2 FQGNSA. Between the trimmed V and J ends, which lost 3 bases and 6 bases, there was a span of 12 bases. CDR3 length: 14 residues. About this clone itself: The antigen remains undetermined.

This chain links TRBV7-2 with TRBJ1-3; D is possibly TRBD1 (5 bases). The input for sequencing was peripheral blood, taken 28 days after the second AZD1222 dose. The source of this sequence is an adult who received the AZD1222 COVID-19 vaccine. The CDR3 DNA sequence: TGTGCCAGCAGCTTGGGGGGACGGCAAAACACCATATATTTT. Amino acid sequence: CASSLGGRQNTIYF.